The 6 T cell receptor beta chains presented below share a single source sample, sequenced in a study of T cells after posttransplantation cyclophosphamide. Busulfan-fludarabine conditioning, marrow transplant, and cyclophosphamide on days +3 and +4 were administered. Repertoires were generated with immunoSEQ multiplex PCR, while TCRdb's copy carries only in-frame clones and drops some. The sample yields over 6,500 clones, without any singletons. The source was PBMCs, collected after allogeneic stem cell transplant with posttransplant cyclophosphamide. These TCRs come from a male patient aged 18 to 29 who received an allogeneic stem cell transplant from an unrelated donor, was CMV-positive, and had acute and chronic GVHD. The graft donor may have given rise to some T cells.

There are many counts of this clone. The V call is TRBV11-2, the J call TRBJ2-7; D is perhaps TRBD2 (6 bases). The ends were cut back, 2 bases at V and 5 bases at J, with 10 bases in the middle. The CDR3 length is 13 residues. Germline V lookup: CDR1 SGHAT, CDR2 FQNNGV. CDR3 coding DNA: TGTGCCAGCAGCTTATCTACTAGCAACGAGCAGTACTTC. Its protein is CASSLSTSNEQYF.

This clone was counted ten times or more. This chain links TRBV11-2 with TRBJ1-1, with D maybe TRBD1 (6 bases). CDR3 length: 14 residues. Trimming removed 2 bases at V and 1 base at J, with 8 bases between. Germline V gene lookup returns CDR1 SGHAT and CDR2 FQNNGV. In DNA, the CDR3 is TGTGCCAGCAGCTTACAGGGGACGAACACTGAAGCTTTCTTT. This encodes CASSLQGTNTEAFF. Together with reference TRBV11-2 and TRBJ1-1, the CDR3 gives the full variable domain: EAGVAQSPRYKIIEKRQSVAFWCNPISGHATLYWYQQILGQGPKLLIQFQNNGVVDDSQLPKDRFSAERLKGVDSTLKIQPAKLEDSAVYLCASSLQGTNTEAFFGQGTRLTVV.

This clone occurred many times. The CDR3 DNA reads as TGTGCCAGTAGTATAGCAGGGTACGGCACAGATACGCAGTATTTT. This encodes CASSIAGYGTDTQYF. This chain uses TRBV19 with TRBJ2-3; tentative D call: TRBD1 (5 bases). Trimming cost V 1 base and J 1 base, with 9 bases left between them. Germline V gene data show CDR1 as LNHDA and CDR2 as SQIVND (reference sequence). This CDR3 is 15 amino acids long.

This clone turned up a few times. CDR3 sequence: CASSGGSGGGYEQYF. In DNA form, the CDR3 reads TGTGCCAGCAGTGGAGGTAGCGGGGGGGGGTACGAGCAGTACTTC. The chain recombines TRBV6-1 with TRBJ2-5, with 11 positions matching TRBD2. The J call could be wrong; TRBJ2-7 is a better fit for the DNA end. The germline V gene has CDR1 MNHNS and CDR2 SASEGT. This CDR3 spans 15 amino acids.

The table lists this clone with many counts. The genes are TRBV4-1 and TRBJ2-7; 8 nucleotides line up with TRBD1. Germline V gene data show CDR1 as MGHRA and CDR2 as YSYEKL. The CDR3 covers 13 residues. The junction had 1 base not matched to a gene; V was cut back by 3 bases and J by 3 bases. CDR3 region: CASSHGQGYEQYF. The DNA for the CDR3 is TGCGCCAGCAGCCATGGACAGGGCTACGAGCAGTACTTC.

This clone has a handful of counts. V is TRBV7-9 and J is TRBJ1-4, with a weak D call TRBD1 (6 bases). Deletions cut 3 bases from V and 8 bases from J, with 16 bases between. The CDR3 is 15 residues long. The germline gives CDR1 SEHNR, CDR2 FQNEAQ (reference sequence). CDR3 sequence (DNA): TGTGCCAGCAGCTTTGGGGGCCCGGGCGAAGAAAAACTGTTTTTT. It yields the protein CASSFGGPGEEKLFF.